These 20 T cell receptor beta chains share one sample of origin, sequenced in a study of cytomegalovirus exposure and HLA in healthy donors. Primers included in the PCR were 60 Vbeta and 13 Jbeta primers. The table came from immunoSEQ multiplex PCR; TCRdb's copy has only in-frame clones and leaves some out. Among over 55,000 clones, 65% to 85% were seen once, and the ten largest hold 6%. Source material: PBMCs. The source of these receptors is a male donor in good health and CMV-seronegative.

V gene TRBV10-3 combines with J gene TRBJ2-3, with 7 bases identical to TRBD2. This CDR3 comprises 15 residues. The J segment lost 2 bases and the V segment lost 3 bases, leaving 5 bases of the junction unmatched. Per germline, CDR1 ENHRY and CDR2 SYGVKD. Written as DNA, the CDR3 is TGTGCCATCAGTGATTGGGGGGGATACACAGATACGCAGTATTTT. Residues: CAISDWGGYTDTQYF.

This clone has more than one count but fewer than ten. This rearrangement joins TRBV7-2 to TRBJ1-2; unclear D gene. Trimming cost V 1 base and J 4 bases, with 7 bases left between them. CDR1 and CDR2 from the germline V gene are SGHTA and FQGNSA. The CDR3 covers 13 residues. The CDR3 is CASSLDSFYGYTF. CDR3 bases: TGTGCCAGCAGCTTAGACAGTTTCTATGGCTACACCTTC.

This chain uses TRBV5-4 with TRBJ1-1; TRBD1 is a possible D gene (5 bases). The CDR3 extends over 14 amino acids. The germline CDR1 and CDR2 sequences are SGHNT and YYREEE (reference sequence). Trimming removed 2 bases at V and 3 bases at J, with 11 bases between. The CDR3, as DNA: TGTGCCAGCAGCTTCGGGCAGGGTGACACTGAAGCTTTCTTT. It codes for CASSFGQGDTEAFF. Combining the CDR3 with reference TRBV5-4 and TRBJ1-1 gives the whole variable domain ETGVTQSPTHLIKTRGQQVTLRCSSQSGHNTVSWYQQALGQGPQFIFQYYREEENGRGNFPPRFSGLQFPNYSSELNVNALELDDSALYLCASSFGQGDTEAFFGQGTRLTVV.

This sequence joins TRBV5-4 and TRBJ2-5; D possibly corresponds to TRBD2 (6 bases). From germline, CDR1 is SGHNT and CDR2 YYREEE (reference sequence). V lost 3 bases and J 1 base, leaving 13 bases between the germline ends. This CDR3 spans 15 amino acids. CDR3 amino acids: CASSSRRGPQETQYF. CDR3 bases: TGTGCCAGCAGCTCGAGGAGGGGTCCCCAAGAGACCCAGTACTTC.

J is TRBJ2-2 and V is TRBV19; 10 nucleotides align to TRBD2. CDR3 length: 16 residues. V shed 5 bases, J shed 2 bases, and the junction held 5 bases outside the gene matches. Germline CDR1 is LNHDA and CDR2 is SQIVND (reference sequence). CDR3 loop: CASSSVAGGNTGELFF. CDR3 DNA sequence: TGTGCCAGTAGTTCGGTAGCGGGGGGCAACACCGGGGAGCTGTTTTTT.

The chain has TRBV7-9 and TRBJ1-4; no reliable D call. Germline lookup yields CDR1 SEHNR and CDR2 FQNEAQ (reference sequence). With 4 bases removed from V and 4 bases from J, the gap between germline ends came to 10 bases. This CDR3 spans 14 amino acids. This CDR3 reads CASSSDGVNEKLFF. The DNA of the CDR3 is TGTGCCAGCAGCTCCGACGGGGTTAATGAAAAACTGTTTTTT.

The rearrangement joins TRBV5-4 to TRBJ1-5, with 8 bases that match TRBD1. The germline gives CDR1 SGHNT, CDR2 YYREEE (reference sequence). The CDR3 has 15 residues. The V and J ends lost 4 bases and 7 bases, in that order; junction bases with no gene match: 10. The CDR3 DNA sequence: TGTGCCAGCAGCCCCGACAGGGGCTGGGGGCAGCCCCAGCATTTT. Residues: CASSPDRGWGQPQHF. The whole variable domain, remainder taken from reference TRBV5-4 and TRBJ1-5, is ETGVTQSPTHLIKTRGQQVTLRCSSQSGHNTVSWYQQALGQGPQFIFQYYREEENGRGNFPPRFSGLQFPNYSSELNVNALELDDSALYLCASSPDRGWGQPQHFGDGTRLSIL.

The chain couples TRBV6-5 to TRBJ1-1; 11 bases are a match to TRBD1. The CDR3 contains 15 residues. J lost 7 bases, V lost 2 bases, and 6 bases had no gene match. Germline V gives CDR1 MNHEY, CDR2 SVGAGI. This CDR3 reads CASSYDRDRGYEAFF. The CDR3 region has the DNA TGTGCCAGCAGTTACGACCGGGACAGGGGGTATGAAGCTTTCTTT.

The CDR3 region is CAISESLQGGAEAFF. Written as DNA, the CDR3 is TGTGCCATCAGTGAGTCGTTACAGGGTGGAGCTGAAGCTTTCTTT. The V gene is TRBV10-3, the J gene TRBJ1-1, with D maybe TRBD1 (6 bases). Between the trimmed V and J ends, which lost 0 bases and 6 bases, there was a span of 14 bases. The germline CDR1 and CDR2 sequences are ENHRY and SYGVKD. This CDR3 comprises 15 residues.

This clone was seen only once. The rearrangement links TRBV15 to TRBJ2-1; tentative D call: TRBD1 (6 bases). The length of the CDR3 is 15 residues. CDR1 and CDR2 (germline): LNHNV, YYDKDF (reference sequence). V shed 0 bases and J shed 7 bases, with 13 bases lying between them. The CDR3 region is CATSRDMGAHNEQFF. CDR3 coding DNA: TGTGCCACCAGCAGAGATATGGGGGCGCATAATGAGCAGTTCTTC.

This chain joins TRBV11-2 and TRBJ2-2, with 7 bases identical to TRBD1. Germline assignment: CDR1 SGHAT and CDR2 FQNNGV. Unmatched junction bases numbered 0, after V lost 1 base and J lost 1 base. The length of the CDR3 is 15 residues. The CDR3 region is CASSLGTGNTGELFF. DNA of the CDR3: TGTGCCAGCAGCTTAGGGACAGGGAACACCGGGGAGCTGTTTTTT.

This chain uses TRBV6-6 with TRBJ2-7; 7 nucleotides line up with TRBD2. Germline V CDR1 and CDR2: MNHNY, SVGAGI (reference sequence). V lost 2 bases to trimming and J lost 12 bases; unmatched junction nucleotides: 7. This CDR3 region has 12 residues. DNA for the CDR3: TGTGCCAGCAGTTACGGGAGGGGTTTAGCGTACTTC. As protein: CASSYGRGLAYF.

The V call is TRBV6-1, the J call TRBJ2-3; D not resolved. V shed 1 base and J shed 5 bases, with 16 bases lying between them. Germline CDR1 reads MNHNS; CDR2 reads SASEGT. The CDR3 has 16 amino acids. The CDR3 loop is CASSEGRTYSGDTQYF. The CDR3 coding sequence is TGTGCCAGCAGTGAAGGCCGAACTTACTCTGGAGATACGCAGTATTTT.

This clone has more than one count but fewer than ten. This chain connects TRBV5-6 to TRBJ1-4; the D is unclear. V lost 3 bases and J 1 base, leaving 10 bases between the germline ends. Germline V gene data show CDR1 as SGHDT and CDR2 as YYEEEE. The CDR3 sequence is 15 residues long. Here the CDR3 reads CASSWTGRTNEKLFF. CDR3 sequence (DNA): TGTGCCAGCAGCTGGACCGGGAGAACTAATGAAAAACTGTTTTTT.

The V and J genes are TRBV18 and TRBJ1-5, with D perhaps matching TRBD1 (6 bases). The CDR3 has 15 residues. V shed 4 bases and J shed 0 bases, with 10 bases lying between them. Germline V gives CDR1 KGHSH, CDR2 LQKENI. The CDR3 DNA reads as TGTGCCAGCTCACGCGAGGACAGTAGCAATCAGCCCCAGCATTTT. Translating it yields CASSREDSSNQPQHF. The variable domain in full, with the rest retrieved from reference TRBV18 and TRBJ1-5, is NAGVMQNPRHLVRRRGQEARLRCSPMKGHSHVYWYRQLPEEGLKFMVYLQKENIIDESGMPKERFSAEFPKEGPSILRIQQVVRGDSAAYFCASSREDSSNQPQHFGDGTRLSIL.

The CDR3 nucleotides read TGTGCCAGTAGCCGACAGGGGTACGAGCAGTACTTC. This encodes CASSRQGYEQYF. V usage is TRBV19 and J usage is TRBJ2-7, with 8 bases that match TRBD1. V shed 6 bases and J 4 bases; nucleotides not matched to a gene: 2. CDR1 LNHDA and CDR2 SQIVND come from the germline V gene (reference sequence). The CDR3 contains 12 residues.

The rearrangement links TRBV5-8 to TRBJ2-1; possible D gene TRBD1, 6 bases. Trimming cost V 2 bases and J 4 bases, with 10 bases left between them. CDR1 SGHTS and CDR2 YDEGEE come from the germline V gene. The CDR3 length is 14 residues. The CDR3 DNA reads TGTGCCAGCAGCTTAAGACAGGTTTACAATGAGCAGTTCTTC. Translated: CASSLRQVYNEQFF.

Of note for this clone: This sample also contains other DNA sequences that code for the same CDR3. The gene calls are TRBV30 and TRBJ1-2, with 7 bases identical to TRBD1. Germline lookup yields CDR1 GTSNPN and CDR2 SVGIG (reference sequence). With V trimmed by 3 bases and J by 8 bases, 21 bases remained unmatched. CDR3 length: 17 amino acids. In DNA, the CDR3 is TGTGCCTGGAGCCAACCCGGGACAGTGCCTGGATGGTACGGCTACACCTTC. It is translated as CAWSQPGTVPGWYGYTF.

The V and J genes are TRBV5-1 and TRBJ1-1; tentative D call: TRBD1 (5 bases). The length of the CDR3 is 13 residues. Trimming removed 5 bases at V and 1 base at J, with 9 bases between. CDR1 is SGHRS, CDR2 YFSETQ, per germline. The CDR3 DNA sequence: TGCGCCAGCAGGCCGACAGAGAACACTGAAGCTTTCTTT. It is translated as CASRPTENTEAFF.

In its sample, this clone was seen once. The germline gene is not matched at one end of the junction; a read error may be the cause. CDR3 sequence: CASSPMGLAGQETQYF. The CDR3 DNA reads as TGTGCTAGCAGCCCTATGGGACTAGCGGGTCAAGAGACCCAGTACTTC. V gene TRBV7-7 combines with J gene TRBJ2-5, with 12 positions matching TRBD2. The CDR3 contains 16 residues. Per the germline V gene, CDR1 is SSHAT and CDR2 is FNYEAQ (reference sequence).